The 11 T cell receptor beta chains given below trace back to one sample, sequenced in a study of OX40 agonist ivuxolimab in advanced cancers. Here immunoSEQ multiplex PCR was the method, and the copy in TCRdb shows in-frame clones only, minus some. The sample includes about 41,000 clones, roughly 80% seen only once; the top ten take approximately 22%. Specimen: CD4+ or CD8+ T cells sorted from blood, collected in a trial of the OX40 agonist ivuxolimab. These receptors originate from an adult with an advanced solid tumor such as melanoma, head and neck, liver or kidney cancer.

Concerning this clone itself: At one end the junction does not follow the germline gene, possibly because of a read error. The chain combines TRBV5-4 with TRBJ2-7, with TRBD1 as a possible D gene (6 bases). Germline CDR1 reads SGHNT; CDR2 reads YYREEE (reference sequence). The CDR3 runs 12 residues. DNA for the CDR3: TGTGCCAGCAGCTCCGACAGGTTGGGGGCGGACTTC. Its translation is CASSSDRLGADF.

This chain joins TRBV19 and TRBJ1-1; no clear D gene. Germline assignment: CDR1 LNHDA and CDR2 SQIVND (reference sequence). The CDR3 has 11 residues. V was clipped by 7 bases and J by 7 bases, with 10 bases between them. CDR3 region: CASMGSLEAFF. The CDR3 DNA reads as TGTGCCAGTATGGGGTCCCTTGAAGCTTTCTTT.

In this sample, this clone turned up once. The CDR3 loop reads CASSIGVNTEAFF. CDR3 nucleotides: TGTGCCAGCAGTATAGGGGTGAACACTGAAGCTTTCTTT. The chain joins TRBV27 to TRBJ1-1; D perhaps matches TRBD1 (5 bases). Looked up from germline, CDR1 is MNHEY and CDR2 is SMNVEV (reference sequence). Trimming removed 5 bases at V and 0 bases at J, with 7 bases between. CDR3 length: 13 residues.

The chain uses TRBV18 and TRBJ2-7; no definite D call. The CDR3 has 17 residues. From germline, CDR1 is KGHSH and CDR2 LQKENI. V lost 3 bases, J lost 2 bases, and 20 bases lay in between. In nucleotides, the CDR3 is TGTGCCAGCTCACCTCAAAAGTGGGTATCGGAGACCTACGAGCAGTACTTC. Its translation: CASSPQKWVSETYEQYF.

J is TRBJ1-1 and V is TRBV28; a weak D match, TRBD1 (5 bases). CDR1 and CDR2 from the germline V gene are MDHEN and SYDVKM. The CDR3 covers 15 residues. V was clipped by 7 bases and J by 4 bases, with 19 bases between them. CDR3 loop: CASTPGGVRGTEAFF. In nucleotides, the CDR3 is TGTGCCAGCACCCCCGGAGGGGTTAGGGGCACTGAAGCTTTCTTT. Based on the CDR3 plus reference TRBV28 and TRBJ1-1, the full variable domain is DVKVTQSSRYLVKRTGEKVFLECVQDMDHENMFWYRQDPGLGLRLIYFSYDVKMKEKGDIPEGYSVSREKKERFSLILESASTNQTSMYLCASTPGGVRGTEAFFGQGTRLTVV.

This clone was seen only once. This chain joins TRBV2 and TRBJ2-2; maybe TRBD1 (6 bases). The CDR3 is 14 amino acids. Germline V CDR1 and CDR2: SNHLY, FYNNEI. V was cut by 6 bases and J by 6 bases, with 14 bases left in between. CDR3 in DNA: TGTGCCAGCAGAAAGCAGGGGATCGCCGGGGAGCTGTTTTTT. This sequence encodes CASRKQGIAGELFF.

The CDR3 coding sequence is TGTGCCAGCAGCTTAAAGAGGAACACTGAAGCTTTCTTT. This sequence encodes CASSLKRNTEAFF. V usage is TRBV7-8 and J usage is TRBJ1-1; D unresolved. V was trimmed by 2 bases and J by 1 base, leaving 5 bases between them. Germline V gives CDR1 SGHVS, CDR2 FQNEAQ. The CDR3 consists of 13 residues.

The CDR3 sequence is CASSPLAAAYNEQFF. The CDR3 DNA reads TGTGCCAGCAGTCCCCTAGCGGCTGCCTACAATGAGCAGTTCTTC. V gene TRBV6-6 combines with J gene TRBJ2-1; 7 positions match TRBD2. With V trimmed by 5 bases and J by 2 bases, 6 bases remained unmatched. This CDR3 contains 15 residues. From germline, CDR1 is MNHNY and CDR2 SVGAGI (reference sequence).

CDR3 loop: CASSFLQGAYEQYF. In DNA form, the CDR3 reads TGTGCCAGCAGCTTCCTACAGGGGGCCTACGAGCAGTACTTC. The V call is TRBV5-6, the J call TRBJ2-7; 8 bases match TRBD1. This CDR3 is built from 14 residues. V was pared by 2 bases and J by 2 bases, with 3 bases of the junction left unmatched. Germline-derived CDR1 and CDR2 are SGHDT and YYEEEE.

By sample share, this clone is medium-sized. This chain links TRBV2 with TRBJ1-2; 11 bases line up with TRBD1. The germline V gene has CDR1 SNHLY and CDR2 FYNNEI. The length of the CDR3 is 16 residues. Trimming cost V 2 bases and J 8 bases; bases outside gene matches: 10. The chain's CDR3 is CASSENLGQGARGYTF. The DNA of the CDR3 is TGTGCCAGCAGTGAAAATCTCGGACAGGGGGCCCGGGGCTACACCTTC.

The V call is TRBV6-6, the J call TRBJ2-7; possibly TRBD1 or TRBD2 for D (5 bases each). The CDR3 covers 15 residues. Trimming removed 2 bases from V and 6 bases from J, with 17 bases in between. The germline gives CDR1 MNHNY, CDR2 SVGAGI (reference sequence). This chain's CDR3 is CASSYRGLYTFEQYF. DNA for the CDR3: TGTGCCAGCAGTTACCGGGGCCTATACACCTTCGAGCAGTACTTC.